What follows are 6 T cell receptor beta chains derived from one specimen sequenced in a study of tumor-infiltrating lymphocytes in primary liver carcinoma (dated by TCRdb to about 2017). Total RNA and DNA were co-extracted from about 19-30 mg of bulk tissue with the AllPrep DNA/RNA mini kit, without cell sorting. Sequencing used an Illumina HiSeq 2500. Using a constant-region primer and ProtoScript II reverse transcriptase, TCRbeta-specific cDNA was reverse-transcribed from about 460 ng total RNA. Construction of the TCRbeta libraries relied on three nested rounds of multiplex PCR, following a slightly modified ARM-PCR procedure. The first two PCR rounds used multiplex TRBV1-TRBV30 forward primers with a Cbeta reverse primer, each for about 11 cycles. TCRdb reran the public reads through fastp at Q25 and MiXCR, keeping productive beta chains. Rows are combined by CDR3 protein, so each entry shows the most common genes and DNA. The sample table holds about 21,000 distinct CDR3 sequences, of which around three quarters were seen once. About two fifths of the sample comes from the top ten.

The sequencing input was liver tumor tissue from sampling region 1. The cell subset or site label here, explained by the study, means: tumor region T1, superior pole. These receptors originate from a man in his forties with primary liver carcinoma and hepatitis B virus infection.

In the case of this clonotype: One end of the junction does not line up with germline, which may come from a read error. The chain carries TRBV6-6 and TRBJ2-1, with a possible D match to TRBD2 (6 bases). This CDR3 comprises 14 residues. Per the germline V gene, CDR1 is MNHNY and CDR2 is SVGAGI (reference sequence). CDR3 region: CDSSKAERAAGSFF. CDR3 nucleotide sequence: TGTGACAGCAGCAAAGCGGAAAGGGCGGCGGGATCGTTCTTC.

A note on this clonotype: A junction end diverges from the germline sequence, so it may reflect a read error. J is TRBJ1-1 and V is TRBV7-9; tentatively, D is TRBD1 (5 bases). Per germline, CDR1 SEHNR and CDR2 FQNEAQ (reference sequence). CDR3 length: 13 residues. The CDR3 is CVSNLGAGSEAFF. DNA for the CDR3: TGTGTCAGCAACTTAGGGGCGGGCTCCGAAGCTTTCTTT.

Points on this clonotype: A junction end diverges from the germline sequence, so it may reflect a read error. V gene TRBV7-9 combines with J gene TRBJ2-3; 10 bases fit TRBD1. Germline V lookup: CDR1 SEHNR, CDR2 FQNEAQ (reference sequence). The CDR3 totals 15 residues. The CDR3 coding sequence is TGTGTCAGCAGCCTAAGACAGGGGGCCACAGAGACGCAGTATTTT. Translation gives CVSSLRQGATETQYF.

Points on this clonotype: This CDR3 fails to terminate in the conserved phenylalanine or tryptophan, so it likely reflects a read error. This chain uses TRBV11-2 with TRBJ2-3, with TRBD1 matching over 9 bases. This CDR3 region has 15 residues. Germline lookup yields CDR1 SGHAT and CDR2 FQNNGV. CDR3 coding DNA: TGTGCCAACAGCTTACCCGGACAGGGGCCGGATATGCAGTATTCT. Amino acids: CANSLPGQGPDMQYS.

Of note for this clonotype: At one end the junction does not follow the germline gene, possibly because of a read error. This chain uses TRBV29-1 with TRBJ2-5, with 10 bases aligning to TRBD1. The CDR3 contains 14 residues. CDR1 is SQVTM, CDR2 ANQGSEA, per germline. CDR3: CRVEGQGVGDTQYF. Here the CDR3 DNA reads TGCAGAGTTGAAGGACAGGGGGTGGGGGATACCCAGTACTTC. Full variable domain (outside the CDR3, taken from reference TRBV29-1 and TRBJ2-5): SAVISQKPSRDICQRGTSLTIQCQVDSQVTMMFWYRQQPGQSLTLIATANQGSEATYESGFVIDKFPISRPNLTFSTLTVSNMSPEDSSIYLCRVEGQGVGDTQYFGPGTRLLVL.

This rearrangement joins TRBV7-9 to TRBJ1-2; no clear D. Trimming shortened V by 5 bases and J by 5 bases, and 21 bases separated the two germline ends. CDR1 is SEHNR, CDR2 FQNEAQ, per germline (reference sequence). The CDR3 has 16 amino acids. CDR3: CASSPESRPSQYGYTF. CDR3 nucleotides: TGTGCCAGCAGCCCCGAGAGCAGGCCGTCCCAATATGGCTACACCTTC.